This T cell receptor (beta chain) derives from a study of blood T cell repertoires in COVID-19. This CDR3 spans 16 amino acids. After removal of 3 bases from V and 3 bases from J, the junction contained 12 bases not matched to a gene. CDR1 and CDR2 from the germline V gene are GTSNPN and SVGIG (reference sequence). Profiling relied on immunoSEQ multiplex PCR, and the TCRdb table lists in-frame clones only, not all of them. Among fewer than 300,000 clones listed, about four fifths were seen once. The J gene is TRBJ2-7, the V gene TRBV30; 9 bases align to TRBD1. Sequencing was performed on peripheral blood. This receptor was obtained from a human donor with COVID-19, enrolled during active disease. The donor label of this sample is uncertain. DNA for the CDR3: TGTGCCTGGAGAGATCCGGGACAGGGAGCTGGCTACGAGCAGTACTTC. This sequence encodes CAWRDPGQGAGYEQYF.